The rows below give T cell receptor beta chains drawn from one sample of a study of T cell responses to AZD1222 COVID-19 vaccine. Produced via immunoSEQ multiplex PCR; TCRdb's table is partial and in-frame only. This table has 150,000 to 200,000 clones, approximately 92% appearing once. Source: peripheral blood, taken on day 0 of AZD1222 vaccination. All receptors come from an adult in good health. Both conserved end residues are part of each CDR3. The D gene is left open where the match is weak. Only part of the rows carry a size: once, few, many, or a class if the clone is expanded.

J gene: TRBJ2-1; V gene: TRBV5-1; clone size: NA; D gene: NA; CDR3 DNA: TGCGCCAGCAGCTTGCGAGGACAAGGCGAGCAGTTCTTC; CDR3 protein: CASSLRGQGEQFF
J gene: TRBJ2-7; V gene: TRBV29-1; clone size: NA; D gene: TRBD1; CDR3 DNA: TGCAGCGTTGAAGATTGGACAGGGAAGACCTACGAGCAGTACTTC; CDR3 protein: CSVEDWTGKTYEQYF
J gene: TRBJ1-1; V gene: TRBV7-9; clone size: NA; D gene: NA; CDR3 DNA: TGTGCCAGCAGCTTATTGGGCGACACTCGTGGTCCTGAAGCTTTCTTT; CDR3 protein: CASSLLGDTRGPEAFF
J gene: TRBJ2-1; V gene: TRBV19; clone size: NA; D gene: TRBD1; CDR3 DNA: TGTGCCAGTAGTATAGACCGGACAGGCGAGCCCTACAATGAGCAGTTCTTC; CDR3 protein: CASSIDRTGEPYNEQFF
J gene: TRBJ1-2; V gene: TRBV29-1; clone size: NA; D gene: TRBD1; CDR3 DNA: TGCAGCGTCCGGGACAGGATGGAGGGCTACACCTTC; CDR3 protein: CSVRDRMEGYTF
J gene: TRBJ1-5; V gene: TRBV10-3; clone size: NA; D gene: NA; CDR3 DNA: TGTGCCATCAGCGGAACTAATAGCAATCAGCCCCAGCATTTT; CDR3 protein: CAISGTNSNQPQHF
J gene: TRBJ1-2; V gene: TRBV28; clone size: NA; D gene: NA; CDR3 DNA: TGTGCCAGCACCCCCTGGGGTCGAGGGGGCTACACCTTC; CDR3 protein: CASTPWGRGGYTF
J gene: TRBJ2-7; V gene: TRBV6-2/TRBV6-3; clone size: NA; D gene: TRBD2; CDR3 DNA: TGTGCCAGCAGCGGACTAGCGGGGCATTACGAGCAGTACTTC; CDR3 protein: CASSGLAGHYEQYF
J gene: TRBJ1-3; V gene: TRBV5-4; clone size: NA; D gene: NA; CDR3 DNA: TGTGCCAGCAGCACCCCCGGTTCGGGAAACACCATATATTTT; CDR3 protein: CASSTPGSGNTIYF
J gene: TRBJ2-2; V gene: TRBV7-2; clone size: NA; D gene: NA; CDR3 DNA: TGTGCCAGCCGAACTGGGGTGGTCGGGGAGCTGTTTTTT; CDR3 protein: CASRTGVVGELFF
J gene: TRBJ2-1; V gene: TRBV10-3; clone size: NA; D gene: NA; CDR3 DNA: TGTGCCATCAGTGAGTCGGAAAGGGAGCAGTTCTTC; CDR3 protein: CAISESEREQFF
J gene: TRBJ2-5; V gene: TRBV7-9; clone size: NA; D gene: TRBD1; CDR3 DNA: TGTGCCAGCAGCTTTCCCGGGACAGCCCAAGAGACCCAGTACTTC; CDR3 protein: CASSFPGTAQETQYF
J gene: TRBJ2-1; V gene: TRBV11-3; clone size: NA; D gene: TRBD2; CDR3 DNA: TGTGCCAGCAGCTTAACGGGACTAGCAAGGGAGCAGTTCTTC; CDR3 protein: CASSLTGLAREQFF
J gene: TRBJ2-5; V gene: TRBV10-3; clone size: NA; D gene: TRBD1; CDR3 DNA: TGTGCCATCAATCCTCAACAGGGGGCCGAGACCCAGTACTTC; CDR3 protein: CAINPQQGAETQYF
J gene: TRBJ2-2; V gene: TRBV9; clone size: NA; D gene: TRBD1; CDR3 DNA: TGTGCCAGCAATCCGGGACAGCGGACCGGGGAGCTGTTTTTT; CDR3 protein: CASNPGQRTGELFF
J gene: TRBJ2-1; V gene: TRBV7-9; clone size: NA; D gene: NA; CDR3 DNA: TGTGCCAGCAGCCTTAACCCCGGTAGGTCCTACAATGAGCAGTTCTTC; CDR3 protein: CASSLNPGRSYNEQFF
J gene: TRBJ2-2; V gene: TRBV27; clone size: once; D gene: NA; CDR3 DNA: TGTGCCAGCAGTCAAGCGAACACCGGGGAGCTGTTTTTT; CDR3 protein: CASSQANTGELFF
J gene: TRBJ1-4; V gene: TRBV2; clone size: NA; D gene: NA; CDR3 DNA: TGTGCCAGCAGCTCTATGAGTTGGGAAAAACTGTTTTTT; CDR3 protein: CASSSMSWEKLFF
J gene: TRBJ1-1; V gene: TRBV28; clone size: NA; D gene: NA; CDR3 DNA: TGTGCCAGCAGTTTCGGGGGGTCTGAAGCTTTCTTT; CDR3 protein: CASSFGGSEAFF
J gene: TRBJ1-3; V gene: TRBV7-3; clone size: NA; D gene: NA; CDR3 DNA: TGTGCCAGCAGCCACTTGGACGGACATTACAACACCATATATTTT; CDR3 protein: CASSHLDGHYNTIYF
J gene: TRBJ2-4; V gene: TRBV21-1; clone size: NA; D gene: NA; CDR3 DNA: TGTGCCAGCAGCAAAGATCTCGGCAGGTCGACCAAGGCCAAAAACATTCAGTACTTC; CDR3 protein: CASSKDLGRSTKAKNIQYF
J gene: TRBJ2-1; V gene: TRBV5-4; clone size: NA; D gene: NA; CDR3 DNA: TGTGCCAGCAGCTCGACGGTATACAATGAGCAGTTCTTC; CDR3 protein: CASSSTVYNEQFF
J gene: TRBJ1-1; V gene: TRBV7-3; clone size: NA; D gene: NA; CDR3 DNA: TGTGCCAGCAGCTTAAGACCAGGGAGCACTGAAGCTTTCTTT; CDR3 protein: CASSLRPGSTEAFF
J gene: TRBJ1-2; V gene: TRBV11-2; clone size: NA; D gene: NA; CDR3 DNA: TGTGCCAGCAGCTTAGGCCGGGATGGCTACACCTTC; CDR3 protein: CASSLGRDGYTF
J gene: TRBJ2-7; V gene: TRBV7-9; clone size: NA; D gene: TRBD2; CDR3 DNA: TGTGCCAGCAGCGACCTGAAGGGGAGGGAGTACGAGCAGTACTTC; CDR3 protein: CASSDLKGREYEQYF
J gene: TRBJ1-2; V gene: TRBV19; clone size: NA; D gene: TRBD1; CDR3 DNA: TGTGCCACTATAGGCGCGGACAGGGGGCGCCGGGGCTATGGCTACACCTTC; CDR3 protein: CATIGADRGRRGYGYTF
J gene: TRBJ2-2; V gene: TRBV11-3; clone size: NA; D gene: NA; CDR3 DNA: TGTGCCAGCAGTGGGGGTTCGTTCGGGGAGCTGTTTTTT; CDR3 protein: CASSGGSFGELFF
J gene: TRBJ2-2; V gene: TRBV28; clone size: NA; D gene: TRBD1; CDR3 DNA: TGTGCCACCTTAACCGGGACAGGGGTGACCGGGGAGCTGTTTTTT; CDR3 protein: CATLTGTGVTGELFF
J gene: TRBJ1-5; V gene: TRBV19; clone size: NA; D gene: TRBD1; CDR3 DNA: TGTGCCAGTAGAACCCTCTACCGGGGACAGGGGATCAATCAGCCCCAGCATTTT; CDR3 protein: CASRTLYRGQGINQPQHF
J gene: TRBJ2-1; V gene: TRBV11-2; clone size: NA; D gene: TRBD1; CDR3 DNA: TGTGCCAGCAGCTTAGAAGGACAGGGTTACAATGAGCAGTTCTTC; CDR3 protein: CASSLEGQGYNEQFF
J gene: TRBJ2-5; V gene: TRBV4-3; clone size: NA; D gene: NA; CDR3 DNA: TGCGCCAGCAGCCAAGATCCCAGGGCGGAAGAGACCCAGTACTTC; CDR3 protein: CASSQDPRAEETQYF
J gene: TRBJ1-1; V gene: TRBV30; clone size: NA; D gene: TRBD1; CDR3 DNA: TGTGCCTGGAGTCGGGACAGGGGTGGTGAAGCTTTCTTT; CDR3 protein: CAWSRDRGGEAFF
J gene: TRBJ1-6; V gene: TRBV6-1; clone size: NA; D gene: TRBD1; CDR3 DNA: TGTGCCAGCAGTGAATGGGGAGACAGGGGAAGTAGTTCACCCCTCCACTTT; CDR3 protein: CASSEWGDRGSSSPLHF
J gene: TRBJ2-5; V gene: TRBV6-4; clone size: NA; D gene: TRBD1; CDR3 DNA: TGTGCCAGCAGCCTCGGGACAGGGGAGGGCGAGACCCAGTACTTC; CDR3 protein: CASSLGTGEGETQYF
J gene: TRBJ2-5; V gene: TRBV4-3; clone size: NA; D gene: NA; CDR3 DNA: TGCGCCAGCAGCCTCCCAAGGGAGACCCAGTACTTC; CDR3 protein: CASSLPRETQYF
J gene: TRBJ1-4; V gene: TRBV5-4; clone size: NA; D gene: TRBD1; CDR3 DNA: TGTGCCAGCAGCTCCGGGACAGGGGGCGGGTATGAAAAACTGTTTTTT; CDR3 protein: CASSSGTGGGYEKLFF
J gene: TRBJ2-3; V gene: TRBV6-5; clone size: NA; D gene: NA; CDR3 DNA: TGTGCCAGCAGTTACTCGAGTCCAGGGGTCACAGATACGCAGTATTTT; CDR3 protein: CASSYSSPGVTDTQYF
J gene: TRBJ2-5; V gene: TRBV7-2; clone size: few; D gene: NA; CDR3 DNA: TGTGCCAGCAGCATAACGGAGACCCAGTACTTC; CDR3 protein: CASSITETQYF
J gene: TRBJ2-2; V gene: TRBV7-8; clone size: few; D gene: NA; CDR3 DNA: TGTGCCAGCAGCGTCCACCTCACAGGTTTTGGCGGGGAGCTGTTTTTT; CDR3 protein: CASSVHLTGFGGELFF
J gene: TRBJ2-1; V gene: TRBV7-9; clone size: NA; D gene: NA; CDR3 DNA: TGTGCCAGCAGCATTCCCGCTCTTCCGGGAAATGAGCAGTTCTTC; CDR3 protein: CASSIPALPGNEQFF
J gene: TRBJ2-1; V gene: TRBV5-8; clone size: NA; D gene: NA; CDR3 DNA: TGTGCCAGCAACTACCTCCGAGGGGGGCAGTTCTTC; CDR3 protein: CASNYLRGGQFF
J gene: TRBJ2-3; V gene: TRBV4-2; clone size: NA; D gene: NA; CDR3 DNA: TGTGCCAGCAGCCATACGAAAGGGGCCGGCAGCACAGATACGCAGTATTTT; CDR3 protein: CASSHTKGAGSTDTQYF